This TCR beta chain originates from a study of PD-L1 blockade in urothelial cancer. Overall study context: Male sex and bladder-origin urothelial cancer were recorded for twenty-five of 29 patients. Blood yielded a median of roughly 140,000 T cells per sample. The study, taken as a whole, reports: Tumor-associated blood clones were expanded more by durable-benefit patients at 3 weeks.

Time point reported: pretreatment peripheral blood. Spiked synthetic TCR analogs estimated absolute template abundance per PCR. Here immunoSEQ multiplex PCR was the method, and the copy in TCRdb shows in-frame clones only, minus some. This table has around 57,000 clones, more than 80% appearing once. A word on this clone: Antigen unknown.

The clonotype originates from a man in his 70s with urothelial cancer. Sequenced material: PBMCs, taken around atezolizumab (anti-PD-L1) treatment.

CDR3 region: CSVDLGSGGYTF. The CDR3 nucleotides read TGCAGCGTTGATCTTGGGTCGGGTGGCTACACCTTC. V usage is TRBV29-1 and J usage is TRBJ1-2; D is unresolved. This CDR3 contains 12 residues. V lost 3 bases and J lost 7, with 12 bases in between. The V gene's germline CDR1 is SQVTM and CDR2 ANQGSEA.